This TCR beta chain was profiled in a study of PD-1 blockade in classical Hodgkin lymphoma. Study-wide results and limits: There was a significant rise in CD4+ TCR diversity by C4D1, with no such rise for CD8+. Patients were excluded if nivolumab began under 1 year after ASCT (the autologous transplant). Patients newly diagnosed and complete responders had comparable baseline diversity.

The table came from immunoSEQ multiplex PCR; TCRdb's copy has only in-frame clones and leaves some out. The data show tens of thousands of clones, 60% to 75% seen once. The time point is: cycle 4 day 1 (C4D1), after five to seven weeks of nivolumab. All patients relapsed after autologous stem cell transplantation, and brentuximab vedotin exposure varied. Regarding this clone: Its antigen is currently unknown.

The V and J ends lost 6 bases and 3 bases, in that order; junction bases with no gene match: 5. The CDR3 has 13 residues. Per the germline V gene, CDR1 is MDHEN and CDR2 is SYDVKM. This sample comprised peripheral blood mononuclear cells (PBMCs), obtained before the fourth cycle of nivolumab. The sequence was obtained from a human donor with classical Hodgkin lymphoma. The chain combines TRBV28 with TRBJ2-7; 7 bases are shared with TRBD2. In nucleotides, the CDR3 is TGTGCCAGCAGGGGAGGGCCGGTCTACGAGCAGTACTTC. Translated: CASRGGPVYEQYF. Based on the CDR3 plus reference TRBV28 and TRBJ2-7, the full variable domain is DVKVTQSSRYLVKRTGEKVFLECVQDMDHENMFWYRQDPGLGLRLIYFSYDVKMKEKGDIPEGYSVSREKKERFSLILESASTNQTSMYLCASRGGPVYEQYFGPGTRLTVT.